This TCR beta chain was captured in a study of molecular identifiers for immune sequencing clone quantification. TCRdb re-called the PCR reads through MiXCR, storing one row per CDR3 protein. The sample records fewer than 350,000 distinct CDR3 sequences, roughly 24% being singletons. This CDR3 is built from 15 residues. Per germline, CDR1 MNHEY and CDR2 SMNVEV (reference sequence). With respect to this clonotype: A read error may produce the germline difference seen at one junction end.

Input material: naive CD8+ T cells from blood, with Jurkat cell RNA spiked in. Subset in this sample: FACS-sorted CD8+CD4-CCR7+CD45RA+ naive T cells. This sequence was found in a human donor in good health. Some libraries in this study had Jurkat cell RNA spiked in. The chain links TRBV27 to TRBJ2-5; no clear D. The CDR3 region is CAGSLSARPLETQYF. As DNA, the CDR3 is TGTGCCGGCAGTTTATCCGCACGACCATTGGAGACCCAGTACTTC.